This entry lists 14 T cell receptor beta chains sequenced from one sample in a study of T cell responses to AZD1222 COVID-19 vaccine. Here immunoSEQ multiplex PCR was the method, and the copy in TCRdb shows in-frame clones only, minus some. Of around 120,000 clones listed, about 92% are singletons. Sequenced material: peripheral blood, taken on day 0 of AZD1222 vaccination. The receptors were gathered from an adult in good health.

The CDR3 loop is CASSQGTGGGEQYF. CDR3 bases: TGTGCCAGCAGCCAAGGGACAGGGGGCGGCGAGCAGTACTTC. This chain links TRBV3-1 (or the pseudogene TRBV3-2) with TRBJ2-7, with 11 positions matching TRBD1. Germline V gene sequence: CDR1 LGHDT, CDR2 YNNKEL (reference sequence). The CDR3 has 14 amino acids. The V and J ends lost 1 base and 6 bases, in that order; junction bases with no gene match: 2.

The chain employs TRBV10-3 and TRBJ2-7, with TRBD1 matching over 9 bases. J was trimmed by 2 bases and V by 4 bases; bases with no gene match: 3. The CDR3 sequence is 14 residues long. The germline V gene has CDR1 ENHRY and CDR2 SYGVKD. CDR3 in DNA: TGTGCCATCAGTGGGGGACAGGGAACCTACGAGCAGTACTTC. This codes for CAISGGQGTYEQYF.

The rearrangement links TRBV3-1 (or the pseudogene TRBV3-2) to TRBJ2-1; 9 bases map to TRBD2. The CDR3 is 22 amino acids. Germline loops: CDR1 LGHDT, CDR2 YNNKEL (reference sequence). After removal of 1 base from V and 0 bases from J, the junction contained 19 bases not matched to a gene. CDR3 nucleotide sequence: TGTGCCAGCAGCCAAGCCGGGGTTCAGCGACTAGCGGCCCCCAGCTCCTACAATGAGCAGTTCTTC. It encodes CASSQAGVQRLAAPSSYNEQFF.

The V call is TRBV2, the J call TRBJ1-5, with D possibly being TRBD1 (5 bases). The CDR3 sequence is 16 residues long. Germline CDR1 SNHLY, CDR2 FYNNEI. The ends were cut back, 4 bases at V and 4 bases at J, with 17 bases in the middle. The CDR3: CASSGETAVLNQPQHF. In DNA, the CDR3 is TGTGCCAGCAGTGGGGAGACAGCCGTTCTTAATCAGCCCCAGCATTTT.

The V and J genes are TRBV14 and TRBJ2-3; 7 nucleotides match TRBD2. The CDR3 contains 15 residues. Germline CDR1 is SGHDN and CDR2 is FVKESK. With V trimmed by 10 bases and J by 1 base, 11 bases remained unmatched. The CDR3 DNA is TGTGCCACCTCAGTCGGGACTACCGGCACAGATACGCAGTATTTT. It encodes CATSVGTTGTDTQYF.

This clone was recorded only once. V gene TRBV18 combines with J gene TRBJ1-5; D uncertain. Trimming removed 5 bases at V and 5 bases at J, with 10 bases between. Per the germline V gene, CDR1 is KGHSH and CDR2 is LQKENI. CDR3 length equals 13 residues. CDR3 protein: CASSEDGDQPQHF. The CDR3 DNA follows: TGTGCCAGCTCAGAGGACGGGGATCAGCCCCAGCATTTT.

This clone showed up just a few times. The V call is TRBV6-5, the J call TRBJ2-3, with D possibly being TRBD2 (6 bases). Trimming removed 7 bases at V and 5 bases at J, with 16 bases between. The CDR3 loop spans 14 amino acids. Germline loops: CDR1 MNHEY, CDR2 SVGAGI. CDR3 DNA: TGTGCCAGCACGACATGGGGGGAGCGAGATACGCAGTATTTT. This sequence encodes CASTTWGERDTQYF.

CDR3 DNA sequence: TGTGCCAGCAGCGTTGGGGACAGGCGATCCTACGAGCAGTACTTC. Translation: CASSVGDRRSYEQYF. The V and J genes are TRBV9 and TRBJ2-7; TRBD1 aligns across 8 bases. CDR1 and CDR2 (germline): SGDLS, YYNGEE. The CDR3 runs to 15 residues. The trim removed 2 bases at V and 1 base at J, leaving 5 bases unmatched.

This clone was detected once. The chain combines TRBV3-1 (or the pseudogene TRBV3-2) with TRBJ1-6, with 7 bases aligning to TRBD1. This CDR3 is 12 amino acids long. The J segment lost 13 bases and the V segment lost 5 bases, leaving 5 bases of the junction unmatched. Germline V CDR1 and CDR2: LGHDT, YNNKEL (reference sequence). The CDR3 DNA reads TGTGCCAGCAGCGACAGGGAGGGGCCCCTCCACTTT. Translating it yields CASSDREGPLHF.

V gene TRBV6-5 combines with J gene TRBJ1-2; D possibly corresponds to TRBD1 (5 bases). The germline CDR1 and CDR2 sequences are MNHEY and SVGAGI. The CDR3 sequence is 14 residues long. Trimming left V 2 bases short and J 4 bases short, with 11 bases between. CDR3 sequence: CASSYREGAYGYTF. The CDR3 nucleotides read TGTGCCAGCAGTTACCGAGAAGGGGCCTATGGCTACACCTTC.

This chain uses TRBV11-2 with TRBJ2-1; 7 nucleotides align to TRBD2. In germline, CDR1 is SGHAT, CDR2 FQNNGV. The CDR3 runs 16 residues. J was trimmed by 2 bases and V by 0 bases; bases with no gene match: 4. As DNA, the CDR3 is TGTGCCAGCAGCTTAGAGGGCGGGACTACCTACAATGAGCAGTTCTTC. Its translation is CASSLEGGTTYNEQFF.

This clone was detected ten times or more. The sample has other DNA sequences that encode this CDR3 too. The chain uses TRBV2 and TRBJ1-2; D is ambiguous. Trimming removed 3 bases at V and 5 bases at J, with 10 bases between. CDR3 length equals 13 residues. The germline V gene encodes CDR1 SNHLY and CDR2 FYNNEI. In DNA, the CDR3 is TGTGCCAGCAGTGATTCGGCCGGGTATGGCTACACCTTC. This encodes CASSDSAGYGYTF.

This chain links TRBV19 with TRBJ2-1, with 7 bases aligning to TRBD2. The CDR3 is made up of 18 amino acids. Germline V gene sequence: CDR1 LNHDA, CDR2 SQIVND (reference sequence). V shed 1 base, J shed 6 bases, and the junction held 15 bases outside the gene matches. CDR3 DNA: TGTGCCAGTAGTATAGGGGTAGCGGGCTCAGCTCAGGGCAATGAGCAGTTCTTC. Its translation is CASSIGVAGSAQGNEQFF.

The V gene is TRBV7-9, the J gene TRBJ1-1, with 7 bases fitting TRBD1. The CDR3 consists of 14 residues. CDR1 and CDR2 from the germline V gene are SEHNR and FQNEAQ (reference sequence). V lost 0 bases to trimming and J lost 4 bases; unmatched junction nucleotides: 2. CDR3 amino acids: CASSLAGGGTEAFF. The CDR3, as DNA: TGTGCCAGCAGCTTAGCAGGGGGCGGCACTGAAGCTTTCTTT.